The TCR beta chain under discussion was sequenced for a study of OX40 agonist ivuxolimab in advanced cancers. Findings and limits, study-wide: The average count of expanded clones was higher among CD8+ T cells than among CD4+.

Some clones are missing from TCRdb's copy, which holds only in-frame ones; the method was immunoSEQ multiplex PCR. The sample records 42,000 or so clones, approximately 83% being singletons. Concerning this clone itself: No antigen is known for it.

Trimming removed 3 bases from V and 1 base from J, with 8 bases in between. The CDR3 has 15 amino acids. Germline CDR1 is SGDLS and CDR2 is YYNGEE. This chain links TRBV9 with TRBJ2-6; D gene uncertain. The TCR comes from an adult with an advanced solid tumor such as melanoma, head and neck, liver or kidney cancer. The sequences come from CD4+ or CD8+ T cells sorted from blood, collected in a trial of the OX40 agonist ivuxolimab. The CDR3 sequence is CASSERRSGANVLTF. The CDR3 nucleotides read TGTGCCAGCAGCGAAAGACGTTCTGGGGCCAACGTCCTGACTTTC.